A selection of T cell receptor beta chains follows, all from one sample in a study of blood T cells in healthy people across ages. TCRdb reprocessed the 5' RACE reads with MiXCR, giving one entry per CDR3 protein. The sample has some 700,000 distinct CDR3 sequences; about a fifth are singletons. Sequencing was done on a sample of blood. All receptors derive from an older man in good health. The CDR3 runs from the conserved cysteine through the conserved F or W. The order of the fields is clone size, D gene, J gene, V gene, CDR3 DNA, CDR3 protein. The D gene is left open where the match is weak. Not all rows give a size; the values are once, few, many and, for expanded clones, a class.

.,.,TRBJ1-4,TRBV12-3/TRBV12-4,TGTGCCAGCAGTTTGCGGGAGTCGGGCGAAAAACTGTTTTTT,CASSLRESGEKLFF
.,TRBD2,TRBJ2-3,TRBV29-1,TGCAGCGTTGCAGCGGGAGCAGATACGCAGTATTTT,CSVAAGADTQYF
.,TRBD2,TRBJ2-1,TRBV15,TGTGCCACCAGCAGAGGTTTAGTTGCGGGAGGATATGATGAGCAGTTCTTC,CATSRGLVAGGYDEQFF
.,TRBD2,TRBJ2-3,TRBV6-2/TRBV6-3,TGTGCCAGCAGACCCCACGCTAGCGGGGGCAATACGCAGTATTTT,CASRPHASGGNTQYF
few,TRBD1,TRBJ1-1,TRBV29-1,TGCAGCGTTAACAGGGGGCTAACTGAAGCTTTCTTT,CSVNRGLTEAFF
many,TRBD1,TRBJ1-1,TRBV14,TGTGCCAGCAGCCCCTTGACGACAGGGGGCTTCCAAGCTTTCTTT,CASSPLTTGGFQAFF
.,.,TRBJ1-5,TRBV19,TGTGCCAGTAGTATTAACAGGGAGGGCGATCAGCCCCAGCATTTT,CASSINREGDQPQHF
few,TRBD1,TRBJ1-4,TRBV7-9,TGTGCCAGCAGCAAGGGACAGGGTGGGGAAAAACTGTTTTTT,CASSKGQGGEKLFF
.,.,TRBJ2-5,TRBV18,TGTGCCAGCTCCGCCCGACCGGCGAACAGAGGGGAGACCCAGTACTTC,CASSARPANRGETQYF
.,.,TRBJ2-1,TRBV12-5,TGTGCTAGTGGTTTGGTGCTCAGCCGAGGGCCGGGCAATGAGCAGTTCTTC,CASGLVLSRGPGNEQFF
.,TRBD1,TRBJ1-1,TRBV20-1,TGCAGTGCGACAGGGTCCCGCGTTGAAGCTTTCTTT,CSATGSRVEAFF
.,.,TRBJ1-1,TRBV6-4,TGTGCCAGCAGGCTACAGCGGGACACTGAAGCTTTCTTT,CASRLQRDTEAFF
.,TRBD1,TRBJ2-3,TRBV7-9,TGTGCCAGCAGCCCTTCCCTGACAGGGGATACGCAGTATTTT,CASSPSLTGDTQYF
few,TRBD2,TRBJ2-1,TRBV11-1,TGTGCCAGCAGCTTCCTTAGCGGGAATGAGCAGTTCTTC,CASSFLSGNEQFF
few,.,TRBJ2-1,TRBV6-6,TGTGCCAGCAGTTACGCGGGAAGGAGCTCCTACAATGAGCAGTTCTTC,CASSYAGRSSYNEQFF
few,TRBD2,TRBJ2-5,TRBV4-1,TGCGCCAGCAGCGCTGGGACTAGCGGGGAGACCCAGTACTTC,CASSAGTSGETQYF
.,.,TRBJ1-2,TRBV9,TGTGCCAGCAGCGTAGAGAGACAGATTAACTATGGCTACACCTTC,CASSVERQINYGYTF
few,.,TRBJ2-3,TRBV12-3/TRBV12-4,TGTGCCAGCAGTCCCTACGGGACAACGAGCACAGATACGCAGTATTTT,CASSPYGTTSTDTQYF
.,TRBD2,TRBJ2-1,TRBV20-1,TGCAGTGCTGTGATAGCGGGAGGGCCTTTGGGAAGTGTTGAGCAGTTCTTC,CSAVIAGGPLGSVEQFF
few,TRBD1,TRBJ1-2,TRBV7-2,TGTGCCAGCAGCGCTGGGACAGGGACCTATGGCTACACCTTC,CASSAGTGTYGYTF
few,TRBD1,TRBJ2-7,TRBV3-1,TGTGCCAGCAGCCGCGGACAGGGAGTGTACTTC,CASSRGQGVYF
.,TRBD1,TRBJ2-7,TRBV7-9,TGTGCCAGCAGCCTGGACAGGGCCGACGAGCAGTACTTC,CASSLDRADEQYF
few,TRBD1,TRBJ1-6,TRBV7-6,TGTGCCAGCAGCCCCGGACAGGGTCTTAGTTCACCCCTCCACTTT,CASSPGQGLSSPLHF
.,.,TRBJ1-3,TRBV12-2,TGTGCAAGTCGCCGAGCAGGGTGCTCTGGAAACACCATATATTTT,CASRRAGCSGNTIYF
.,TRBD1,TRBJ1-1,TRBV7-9,TGTGCCAGCAGCCCACAAGGGACAGGGGCGAACACTGAAGCTTTCTTT,CASSPQGTGANTEAFF
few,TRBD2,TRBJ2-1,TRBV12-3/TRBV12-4,TGTGCCAGCACGGAAGGCGGGGGGATCTACAATGAGCAGTTCTTC,CASTEGGGIYNEQFF
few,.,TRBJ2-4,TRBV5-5,TGTGCCAGCAGCTTGGATGGGGACATTCAGTACTTC,CASSLDGDIQYF
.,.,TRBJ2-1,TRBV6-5,TGTGCCAGCAGTCATTCCCCTGAAGGTGAGCAGTTCTTC,CASSHSPEGEQFF
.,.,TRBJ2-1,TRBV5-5,TGTGCCAGCAGCTTGGGCAGTCTAACATACAATGAGCAGTTCTTC,CASSLGSLTYNEQFF
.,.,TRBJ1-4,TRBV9,TGTGCCAGCAGCGTAGGGTCGGCTAATGAAAAACTGTTTTTT,CASSVGSANEKLFF
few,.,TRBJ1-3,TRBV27,TGTGCCAGCAGTACCTCCCGACAGCCTGGAAACACCATATATTTT,CASSTSRQPGNTIYF
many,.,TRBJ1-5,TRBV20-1,TGCAGTGCTAGAGAGAGGCCCTTCACTAATCTCAATCAGCCCCAGCATTTT,CSARERPFTNLNQPQHF
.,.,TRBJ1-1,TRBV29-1,TGCAGCGTCTCCCCGGACGTGAACACTGAAGCTTTCTTT,CSVSPDVNTEAFF
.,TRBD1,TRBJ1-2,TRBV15,TGTGCCACCAGCGGCGCACGGGACAGGGGGTTCTATGGCTACACCTTC,CATSGARDRGFYGYTF
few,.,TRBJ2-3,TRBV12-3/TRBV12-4,TGTGCCAGCAGTTTCCCGGTAGATACGCAGTATTTT,CASSFPVDTQYF
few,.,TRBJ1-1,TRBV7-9,TGTGCCAGCAGCTCATTGACAGGAGGCACTGAAGCTTTCTTT,CASSSLTGGTEAFF
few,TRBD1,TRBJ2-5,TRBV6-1,TGTGCCAGCAGCAGTGGCGACAGGGTTGATCGGGAGACCCAGTACTTC,CASSSGDRVDRETQYF
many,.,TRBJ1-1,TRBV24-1,TGTGCCACCAAAGGCAGGGCTGGCACTGAAGCTTTCTTT,CATKGRAGTEAFF